This entry lists 26 T cell receptor beta chains sequenced from one sample in a study of CD8 T cells in ankylosing spondylitis. TCRdb reanalysed the 5' RACE reads using MiXCR and keeps one entry per CDR3 protein. The sample contains more than 300,000 distinct CDR3 sequences, under 14% of which appear only once. Input material: blood, either unsorted or a sorted T cell fraction (not recorded which). The receptors shown here come from a female donor with ankylosing spondylitis or in good health (not recorded which).

This clonotype appeared many times. The chain employs TRBV20-1 and TRBJ1-1; the D is unclear. This CDR3 is 14 amino acids long. From germline, CDR1 is DFQATT and CDR2 SNEGSKA (reference sequence). Trimming took 1 base from V and 0 from J, leaving 9 bases between them. The CDR3 reads CSARVEELNTEAFF. Written as DNA, the CDR3 is TGCAGTGCTAGAGTCGAGGAATTGAACACTGAAGCTTTCTTT.

The rearrangement joins TRBV27 to TRBJ1-1; 11 bases line up with TRBD1. Looked up from germline, CDR1 is MNHEY and CDR2 is SMNVEV (reference sequence). This CDR3 has 18 amino acids. The ends lost 2 bases at V and 3 bases at J; junction bases unmatched: 11. As DNA, the CDR3 is TGTGCCAGCAGTTTAAAACTCCGGACAGGGGGCAGGTACACTGAAGCTTTCTTT. Protein product: CASSLKLRTGGRYTEAFF.

This chain joins TRBV20-1 and TRBJ2-7; unclear D gene. CDR3 size: 15 residues. V lost 6 bases to trimming and J lost 2 bases, with 20 bases between them. Germline V gene lookup returns CDR1 DFQATT and CDR2 SNEGSKA (reference sequence). The CDR3 reads CSARRDGRPPYEQYF. CDR3 sequence (DNA): TGCAGTGCCAGAAGGGATGGACGTCCGCCCTACGAGCAGTACTTC.

Comment on this clonotype: This may be a read error, as it is one base from a much larger clone. This chain joins TRBV6-5 and TRBJ2-7, with D unclear. The CDR3 is made up of 15 amino acids. The V end lost 4 bases, the J end lost 3 bases, and 16 bases lay between the germline ends. Germline CDR1 is MNHEY and CDR2 is SVGAGI. The CDR3 DNA follows: TGTGCCAGCAGTTCCACCCCGGTACAGCGCTACGAGCAGTACTTC. This translates into CASSSTPVQRYEQYF.

This clonotype was seen repeatedly, ten times or more. The chain carries TRBV20-1 and TRBJ2-1, with D hard to call. This CDR3 is 15 amino acids long. The ends were cut back, 6 bases at V and 4 bases at J, with 19 bases in the middle. The germline CDR1 and CDR2 sequences are DFQATT and SNEGSKA (reference sequence). This CDR3 is CSAPGSPKPYNEQFF. The CDR3 bases are TGCAGTGCCCCGGGCTCCCCTAAACCATACAATGAGCAGTTCTTC.

There are many counts of this clonotype. This chain's CDR3 is CASSSPRGPSSYNEQFF. In DNA form, the CDR3 reads TGCGCCAGCAGCTCTCCGAGAGGACCGAGCTCCTACAATGAGCAGTTCTTC. The V call is TRBV5-1, the J call TRBJ2-1; no clear D. There are 17 residues in the CDR3. Trimming took off 3 bases at V and 0 bases at J, with 16 bases between the two ends. The germline CDR1 and CDR2 sequences are SGHRS and YFSETQ. Supplemented by reference TRBV5-1 and TRBJ2-1, the full variable domain reads KAGVTQTPRYLIKTRGQQVTLSCSPISGHRSVSWYQQTPGQGLQFLFEYFSETQRNKGNFPGRFSGRQFSNSRSEMNVSTLELGDSALYLCASSSPRGPSSYNEQFFGPGTRLTVL.

This clonotype was picked up many times. This chain connects TRBV21-1 to TRBJ2-3; TRBD2, the D gene given by the table, was not confirmed from the DNA. TRBV21-1 is designated a pseudogene. This CDR3 region has 15 residues. The CDR3 region is CANFFKTRCTDTQYF. The CDR3, as DNA: TGTGCCAACTTTTTTAAGACTAGATGCACAGATACGCAGTATTTT.

This clonotype came up a few times. V gene TRBV12-3 or TRBV12-4 combines with J gene TRBJ2-3; TRBD1 is a possible D gene (5 bases). This CDR3 spans 15 amino acids. The V gene lost 6 bases and the J gene lost 6 bases, with 19 bases spanning the gap. Here the CDR3 DNA reads TGTGCCAGCAGCCTTGGGGCAGGCGCAAGGGATACGCAGTATTTT. Translated, it gives CASSLGAGARDTQYF.

This clonotype occurred many times. This chain connects TRBV12-3 or TRBV12-4 to TRBJ1-4; D is uncertain. This CDR3 has 15 amino acids. Trimming shortened V by 3 bases and J by 1 base, and 9 bases separated the two germline ends. CDR3 in amino acids: CASSFRAGTNEKLFF. The CDR3 DNA sequence: TGTGCCAGCAGTTTCCGTGCAGGAACTAATGAAAAACTGTTTTTT.

As for this clonotype: The germline gene is not matched at one end of the junction; a read error may be the cause. The chain employs TRBV6-5 and TRBJ2-5, with D maybe TRBD2 (6 bases). Germline loops: CDR1 MNHEY, CDR2 SVGAGI. The CDR3 is 15 residues long. The chain's CDR3 is CASSSPYGIRETQSF. The CDR3 DNA sequence: TGTGCCAGCAGTTCCCCATACGGGATTCGGGAGACCCAGTCCTTC.

This clonotype was observed at least ten times. The chain recombines TRBV6-1 with TRBJ1-5; D not certain. Trimming removed 7 bases from V and 0 bases from J, with 16 bases in between. The CDR3 is 16 amino acids. Germline CDR1 reads MNHNS; CDR2 reads SASEGT. CDR3 DNA sequence: TGTGCCAGCAAAGTTGAAGGCGGGTATAGCAATCAGCCCCAGCATTTT. Translating it yields CASKVEGGYSNQPQHF.

This clonotype was observed many times. This CDR3 is CSARDAGVPYNEQFF. The CDR3 DNA is TGCAGTGCTAGAGATGCAGGGGTCCCCTACAATGAGCAGTTCTTC. This sequence joins TRBV20-1 and TRBJ2-1; D possibly corresponds to TRBD1 (6 bases). Germline V gene lookup returns CDR1 DFQATT and CDR2 SNEGSKA (reference sequence). CDR3 length: 15 residues. V gave up 0 bases and J gave up 2 bases, with 11 bases separating them.

At least ten counts were recorded for this clonotype. CDR3 nucleotides: TGTGCCAGCTCACCTATAGCGGGAGGGCTGTACAATGAGCAGTTCTTC. It codes for CASSPIAGGLYNEQFF. The chain recombines TRBV18 with TRBJ2-1; 11 bases are shared with TRBD2. Germline V lookup: CDR1 KGHSH, CDR2 LQKENI. J lost 4 bases, V lost 3 bases, and 5 bases had no gene match. The CDR3 runs 16 residues.

This clonotype was recorded once. This chain joins TRBV20-1 and TRBJ2-2; D perhaps matches TRBD2 (6 bases). The CDR3 is made up of 15 amino acids. Germline values: CDR1 DFQATT, CDR2 SNEGSKA (reference sequence). Between the trimmed V and J ends, which lost 4 bases and 2 bases, there was a span of 14 bases. CDR3 protein: CSAITGTPNTGELFF. CDR3 bases: TGCAGTGCTATTACCGGGACTCCCAACACCGGGGAGCTGTTTTTT.

This clonotype was seen at least ten times. J is TRBJ2-2 and V is TRBV10-3, with 8 bases identical to TRBD2. The CDR3 has 15 amino acids. Per the germline V gene, CDR1 is ENHRY and CDR2 is SYGVKD. With 6 bases clipped from V and 0 bases from J, the junction kept 3 bases outside the gene matches. Here the CDR3 reads CAISLAGSNTGELFF. The CDR3 DNA sequence: TGTGCCATCAGCTTAGCGGGGTCGAACACCGGGGAGCTGTTTTTT.

This clonotype was counted many times. V and J are TRBV5-1 and TRBJ2-7; 7 bases align to TRBD2. V dropped 4 bases and J dropped 3; count of bases not matched to a gene: 10. Germline CDR1 is SGHRS and CDR2 is YFSETQ. The CDR3 length is 15 residues. CDR3 residues: CASSPWGGSDYEQYF. The CDR3 DNA is TGCGCCAGCAGCCCCTGGGGGGGATCAGACTACGAGCAGTACTTC.

This rearrangement joins TRBV3-1 to TRBJ2-1, with 8 bases identical to TRBD1. Germline CDR1 reads LGHDT; CDR2 reads YNNKEL (reference sequence). There are 15 residues in the CDR3. V was clipped by 4 bases and J by 4 bases; unmatched bases: 6. CDR3 protein: CASSPGTGNYNEQFF. CDR3 nucleotides: TGTGCCAGCAGCCCGGGGACAGGTAATTACAATGAGCAGTTCTTC.

The table lists this clonotype with a few counts. This chain joins TRBV18 and TRBJ2-4; 12 nucleotides line up with TRBD1. V was pared by 0 bases and J by 16 bases, with 7 bases of the junction left unmatched. The CDR3 runs to 14 residues. CDR1 is KGHSH, CDR2 LQKENI, per germline. The CDR3 loop reads CASSPPGTGGKFYF. CDR3 nucleotides: TGTGCCAGCTCACCACCCGGGACAGGGGGCAAATTCTACTTC.

This clonotype was counted at least ten times. The chain combines TRBV12-3 or TRBV12-4 with TRBJ1-2; TRBD1 agrees at 7 bases. CDR3 length: 10 residues. The junction had 5 bases not matched to a gene; V was cut back by 11 bases and J by 8 bases. In DNA form, the CDR3 reads TGTGCCGACGGGACAGTCGGCTACACCTTC. This encodes CADGTVGYTF.

Many counts were recorded for this clonotype. This chain uses TRBV12-3 or TRBV12-4 with TRBJ1-6; 7 bases are shared with TRBD1. The CDR3 is 14 amino acids. The ends lost 6 bases at V and 6 bases at J; junction bases unmatched: 5. In nucleotides, the CDR3 is TGTGCCAGCAGCCAACAGGGGATTAATTCACCCCTCCACTTT. Residues: CASSQQGINSPLHF.

The chain carries TRBV7-2 and TRBJ2-7, with a possible D match to TRBD1 (5 bases). Germline V CDR1 and CDR2: SGHTA, FQGNSA. This CDR3 has 14 amino acids. V shed 5 bases and J shed 6 bases, with 17 bases lying between them. This CDR3 reads CASSLVRGQGEQYF. In DNA, the CDR3 is TGTGCCAGCAGCCTCGTGAGAGGCCAGGGCGAGCAGTACTTC.

This clonotype was seen repeatedly, ten times or more. The CDR3 DNA reads TGCGCCAGCGGGGTGAGCGGGCTGGCCACAGATACGCAGTATTTT. Protein product: CASGVSGLATDTQYF. The chain employs TRBV4-3 and TRBJ2-3, with D possibly matching TRBD2 (6 bases). Trimming removed 8 bases from V and 2 bases from J, with 17 bases in between. There are 15 residues in the CDR3. Germline V CDR1 and CDR2: LGHNA, YSLEER.

The chain recombines TRBV7-8 with TRBJ2-7; possibly TRBD2 for D (7 bases). CDR3 size: 15 residues. Germline assignment: CDR1 SGHVS and CDR2 FQNEAQ. Trimming took off 2 bases at V and 7 bases at J, with 18 bases between the two ends. CDR3 residues: CASSLRGTKGGEQYF. The DNA for the CDR3 is TGTGCCAGCAGCTTAAGGGGCACCAAGGGGGGGGAGCAGTACTTC.

This clonotype was picked up many times. The chain joins TRBV7-2 to TRBJ1-1; D not resolved. The germline CDR1 and CDR2 sequences are SGHTA and FQGNSA. V was cut by 1 base and J by 10 bases, with 13 bases left in between. The CDR3 has 13 residues. As DNA, the CDR3 is TGTGCCAGCAGCTTAGGAGGCGGGATGAGAGCTTTCTTT. Its protein product is CASSLGGGMRAFF.

There are many counts of this clonotype. The chain employs TRBV28 and TRBJ2-1; no reliable D call. Per the germline V gene, CDR1 is MDHEN and CDR2 is SYDVKM. The V and J ends lost 2 bases and 1 base respectively, with 9 bases between them. CDR3 size: 15 residues. For the CDR3, the DNA is TGTGCCAGCAGTTTAGTCGGACCGTCCTACAATGAGCAGTTCTTC. It codes for CASSLVGPSYNEQFF.

This clonotype has ten or more counts. V gene TRBV11-1 combines with J gene TRBJ1-6; 8 bases are a match to TRBD1. Germline-derived CDR1 and CDR2 are SGHAT and FQDESV (reference sequence). CDR3 length: 19 residues. V was clipped by 5 bases and J by 0 bases; unmatched bases: 12. The DNA for the CDR3 is TGTGCCAGCAGCCAGGGACAGGAAGGGAGTTACTCCTATAATTCACCCCTCCACTTT. This translates into CASSQGQEGSYSYNSPLHF. The variable domain in full, completed from reference TRBV11-1 and TRBJ1-6, reads EAEVAQSPRYKITEKSQAVAFWCDPISGHATLYWYRQILGQGPELLVQFQDESVVDDSQLPKDRFSAERLKGVDSTLKIQPAELGDSAMYLCASSQGQEGSYSYNSPLHFGNGTRLTVT.